This is a list of T cell receptor beta chains from one sample in a study of blood T cell repertoires in COVID-19. TCRdb's table, derived via immunoSEQ multiplex PCR, lists solely in-frame clones and lacks some. The sample contains approximately 250,000 clones, approximately 79% of which appear only once. Sequences were obtained from PBMCs or T cells enriched from blood (not recorded which). The receptors were gathered from a man younger than 40 with acute COVID-19. Both conserved end residues are part of each CDR3. D genes are given only for firm matches. Rows may omit the clone size; those that give it use once, few, many or a size class.

TRBV3-1/TRBV3-2	-	-	TRBJ1-6	TGTGCCAGCAGCCAAGATTGGCAGGGCAGCTTATATAATTCACCCCTCCACTTT	CASSQDWQGSLYNSPLHF
TRBV5-1	-	TRBD1	TRBJ1-1	TGCGCCAGCAGCGTGGGACAGGGACACACTGAAGCTTTCTTT	CASSVGQGHTEAFF
TRBV6-4	-	-	TRBJ2-5	TGTGCCAGCAGTGCGGACAGTCAAGAGACCCAGTACTTC	CASSADSQETQYF
TRBV6-4	-	-	TRBJ2-2	TGTGCCAGCAGTGAGAGAGCGGAGGGTACCGGGGAGCTGTTTTTT	CASSERAEGTGELFF
TRBV5-1	-	-	TRBJ1-4	TGCGCCAGCACAATCGGCGGGTCTCTTAATGAAAAACTGTTTTTT	CASTIGGSLNEKLFF
TRBV7-9	-	-	TRBJ1-3	TGTGCCAGCAGCTTTTCCAGGCTTACTGGAAACACCATATATTTT	CASSFSRLTGNTIYF
TRBV12-3/TRBV12-4	-	-	TRBJ1-2	TGTGCCAGCAGTTTATGGGGGGTCTATGGCTACACCTTC	CASSLWGVYGYTF
TRBV6-1	-	TRBD1	TRBJ1-2	TGTGCCAGCAGTGAACCGGTTGGGACAGGGGACGGCTACACCTTC	CASSEPVGTGDGYTF
TRBV19	-	-	TRBJ2-1	TGTGCCAGTAGGGACTTAAACAATGAGCAGTTCTTC	CASRDLNNEQFF
TRBV7-2	-	TRBD2	TRBJ2-2	TGTGCCAGCAGCTCAGCCGGGGAGGCTAGCGGGGGCCGGAACACCGGGGAGCTGTTTTTT	CASSSAGEASGGRNTGELFF
TRBV5-1	-	-	TRBJ2-2	TGTGCCAGCAGCTTGGCAGGTCCAGACTTAAGCGGCCGGGAGCTGTTTTTT	CASSLAGPDLSGRELFF
TRBV6-5	-	-	TRBJ1-5	TGTGCCAGCAACCCCCAGGAAAATCAGCCCCAGCATTTT	CASNPQENQPQHF
TRBV6-5	-	-	TRBJ2-2	TGTGCCAGCAGTTACGCTGGACTGTCCACCGGGGAGCTGTTTTTT	CASSYAGLSTGELFF
TRBV18	-	-	TRBJ1-1	TGTGCCAGCTCACCGCTGGGTGCAGGGAACACTGAAGCTTTCTTT	CASSPLGAGNTEAFF
TRBV19	-	-	TRBJ1-1	TGTGCCAGTAGTATAGGCACTTCGAACACTGAAGCTTTCTTT	CASSIGTSNTEAFF
TRBV14	-	-	TRBJ1-6	TGTGCCAGCAGCCAAGATAGAACTCTCTATAATTCACCCCTCCACTTT	CASSQDRTLYNSPLHF
TRBV19	-	-	TRBJ1-5	TGTGCCAGTAACCGCAGGGAAGATCAGCCCCAGCATTTT	CASNRREDQPQHF
TRBV6-4	-	-	TRBJ2-5	TGTGCCAGCAGTGAAACAGGGGGGGGAGAGACCCAGTACTTC	CASSETGGGETQYF
TRBV3-1/TRBV3-2	-	-	TRBJ1-2	TGTGCCAGCAGCCAAGTCGGAGGGACCTATGGCTACACCTTC	CASSQVGGTYGYTF
TRBV19	once	-	TRBJ1-1	TGTGCCAGTAGTATCGCCTCAATGCAGGCTTTCTTT	CASSIASMQAFF
TRBV27	-	TRBD1	TRBJ1-3	TGTGCCAGCAGTTTATCCATCCCCGCCCCGGACAGGGGTATTAAAAACACCATATATTTT	CASSLSIPAPDRGIKNTIYF
TRBV6-5	-	TRBD2	TRBJ2-3	TGTGCCAGCAGTTCCCTGACTAGCGGAAGCACAGATACGCAGTATTTT	CASSSLTSGSTDTQYF
TRBV5-1	-	-	TRBJ1-2	TGCGCCAGCAGCTTGGTGGTAGGGGCGGGAGGCTACACCTTC	CASSLVVGAGGYTF
TRBV7-3	few	-	TRBJ1-2	TGTGCCAGCAGCTTCGGGGAAAACTATGGCTACACCTTC	CASSFGENYGYTF
TRBV27	many	-	TRBJ2-3	TGTGCCATTCGACCGGGTTACGGCACAGATACGCAGTATTTT	CAIRPGYGTDTQYF
TRBV6-5	-	-	TRBJ1-2	TGTGCCAGCAGGCAGGGTGCTCAGGGCTACACCTTC	CASRQGAQGYTF
TRBV29-1	few	-	TRBJ1-1	TGCAGCGGGAACCGGGGGGACACTGAAGCTTTCTTT	CSGNRGDTEAFF
TRBV2	-	-	TRBJ2-5	TGTGCCAGCAGTGAAAGGGGGGGCGGGGAGACCCAGTACTTC	CASSERGGGETQYF
TRBV19	-	TRBD2	TRBJ2-1	TGTGCCAGTAGCCAGCACGGGACTAGCGGGAGGAATGAGCAGTTCTTC	CASSQHGTSGRNEQFF
TRBV19	-	TRBD1	TRBJ1-1	TGTGCCAGTTTCCTACCCTTGGACAGGGGGAACACTGAAGCTTTCTTT	CASFLPLDRGNTEAFF
TRBV2	-	-	TRBJ1-1	TGTGCCAGCAGTGGAGGGCGGGGGACTGAAGCTTTCTTT	CASSGGRGTEAFF
TRBV2	-	-	TRBJ1-6	TGTGCCAGCAGTGAAGGGAGAGATTCACCCCTCCACTTT	CASSEGRDSPLHF
TRBV18	-	-	TRBJ1-4	TGTGCCAGCTCACCAGGGCTCGGTGAAAAACTGTTTTTT	CASSPGLGEKLFF
TRBV20-1	-	-	TRBJ1-3	TGCAGTGCTAGTGAGGGGGAGGTAACATATTTT	CSASEGEVTYF
TRBV12-3/TRBV12-4	-	-	TRBJ1-1	TGTGCCAGCAGTCTCGGGACGGACTATGAAGCTTTCTTT	CASSLGTDYEAFF
TRBV28	-	-	TRBJ1-2	TGTGCCAGCAGCCCCAGACACCGTGGCTACACCTTC	CASSPRHRGYTF
TRBV19	-	TRBD1	TRBJ1-2	TGTGCCAGCCATCGAGGGACAGGGGGGTCGGGCTACACCTTC	CASHRGTGGSGYTF
TRBV15	once	-	TRBJ2-2	TGTGCCACCAGCGGGGGGGACACCGACACCGGGGAGCTGTTTTTT	CATSGGDTDTGELFF
TRBV5-1	few	-	TRBJ1-5	TGTGCCAGCAGCCCGTCAGCCGGGGATCAGCCCCAGCATTTT	CASSPSAGDQPQHF
TRBV5-5	few	-	TRBJ1-1	TGTGCCAGCAGCTCTAAATTGGTCACTGAAGCTTTCTTT	CASSSKLVTEAFF
TRBV2	-	-	TRBJ1-5	TGTGCCAGCAGTTACGACAGAAACAATCAGCCCCAGCATTTT	CASSYDRNNQPQHF
TRBV11-3	-	TRBD2	TRBJ2-2	TGTGCCAGCAGCTTATCTTGGACTAGCGAGATCGGGGAGCTGTTTTTT	CASSLSWTSEIGELFF
TRBV28	-	-	TRBJ1-2	TGTGCCAGCAGTTTATCCCCCCAGGGATACACCTTC	CASSLSPQGYTF
TRBV5-4	-	-	TRBJ1-4	TGTGCCAGCAGCTTGGGCGGACTGAATGAAAAACTGTTTTTT	CASSLGGLNEKLFF
TRBV28	-	-	TRBJ1-2	TGTGCCAGCAGTTATAGGAAGGGGGGGCCCACTACCTACTATGGCTACACCTTC	CASSYRKGGPTTYYGYTF
TRBV13	-	TRBD2	TRBJ2-3	TGTGCCAGCAGCTTAGATTCGGGAGGGCTTCCGGATACGCAGTATTTT	CASSLDSGGLPDTQYF
TRBV19	few	-	TRBJ1-1	TGTGCCAGTAGTATGGTGCACTGGGAAGCTTTCTTT	CASSMVHWEAFF
TRBV5-1	once	-	TRBJ2-5	TGCGCCAGCAGCGGGAGGATAAACAGGGGTCTTGAGACCCAGTACTTC	CASSGRINRGLETQYF
TRBV10-3	-	-	TRBJ2-3	TGTGCCATCAGTGGGGGGAGGTTAAGCGCAGATACGCAGTATTTT	CAISGGRLSADTQYF
TRBV5-5	few	TRBD1	TRBJ1-1	TGTGCCAGCAGCATATATGAACCCGGGACAGGGTGGGACACTGAAGCTTTCTTT	CASSIYEPGTGWDTEAFF